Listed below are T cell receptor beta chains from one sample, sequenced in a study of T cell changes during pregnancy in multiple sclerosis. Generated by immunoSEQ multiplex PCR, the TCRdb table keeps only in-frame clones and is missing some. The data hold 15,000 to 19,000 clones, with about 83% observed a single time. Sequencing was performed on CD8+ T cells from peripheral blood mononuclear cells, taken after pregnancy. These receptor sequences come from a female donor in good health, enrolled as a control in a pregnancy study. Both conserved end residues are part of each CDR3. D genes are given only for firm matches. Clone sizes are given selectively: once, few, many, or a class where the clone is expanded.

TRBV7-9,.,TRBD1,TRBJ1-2,TGTGCCAGCAGCTTAAACACAGGGGAACATGGCTACACCTTC,CASSLNTGEHGYTF
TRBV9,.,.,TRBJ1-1,TGTGCCAGCAGCGTCGGACACACGAACACTGAAGCTTTCTTT,CASSVGHTNTEAFF
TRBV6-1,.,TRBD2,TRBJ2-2,TGTGCCAGCAGTGAAGATCCTAGCGGTGCAGGGGAGCTGTTTTTT,CASSEDPSGAGELFF
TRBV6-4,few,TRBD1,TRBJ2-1,TGTGCCAGCAGTTCCGGGACAGGGGACTACAATGAGCAGTTCTTC,CASSSGTGDYNEQFF
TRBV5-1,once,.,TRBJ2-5,TGCGCCAGCAGCTTGGTGTTAGCGTTTTCGAAAGAGACCCAGTACTTC,CASSLVLAFSKETQYF
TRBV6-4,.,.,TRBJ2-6,TGTGCCAGCAGTGACGGGAGTCTCTCTGGGGCCAACGTCCTGACTTTC,CASSDGSLSGANVLTF
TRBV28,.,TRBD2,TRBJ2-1,TGTGCCAGCAGTTTAGGCGGGAGCTACAATGAGCAGTTCTTC,CASSLGGSYNEQFF
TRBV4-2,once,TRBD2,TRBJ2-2,TGTGCCAGCAGCCAAGAATCCCGCCTAGCGGGGGTCACCGGGGAGCTGTTTTTT,CASSQESRLAGVTGELFF
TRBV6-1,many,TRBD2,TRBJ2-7,TGTGCCAGCAGTGGGACTAGCGGGAGCTCCTACGAGCAGTACTTC,CASSGTSGSSYEQYF
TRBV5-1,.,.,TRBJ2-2,TGCGCCAGCAGCGGGCGGGGGAACACCGGGGAGCTGTTTTTT,CASSGRGNTGELFF
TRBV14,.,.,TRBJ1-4,TGTGCCAGCAGCCAGGGAATACTAGTTGAAAAACTGTTTTTT,CASSQGILVEKLFF
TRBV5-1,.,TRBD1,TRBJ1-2,TGCGCCAGCAGCTTAGGGGACAGGGGGCCGGGTGGCTACACCTTC,CASSLGDRGPGGYTF
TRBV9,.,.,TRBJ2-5,TGTGCCAGCAGCCCCCCCCCAGGCGAAGAGACCCAGTACTTC,CASSPPPGEETQYF
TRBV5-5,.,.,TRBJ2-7,TGTGCCAGCAGCTTGAGGGGTCTAGGGTCCTACGAGCAGTACTTC,CASSLRGLGSYEQYF
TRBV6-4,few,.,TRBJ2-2,TGTGCCAGCAGTACGGGAGCGGAGGACACCGGGGAGCTGTTTTTT,CASSTGAEDTGELFF
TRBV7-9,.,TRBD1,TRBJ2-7,TGTGCCAGCAGCCGGAACAGGGGCGACTCCTACGAGCAGTACTTC,CASSRNRGDSYEQYF
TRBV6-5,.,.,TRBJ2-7,TGTGCCAGCAGTGCGCACCGAGGGGGTGGGGGCGAGCAGTACTTC,CASSAHRGGGGEQYF
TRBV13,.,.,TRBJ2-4,TGTGCCAGCAGAAGCGAACGAACGGCCAAAAACATTCAGTACTTC,CASRSERTAKNIQYF
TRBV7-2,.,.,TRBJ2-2,TGTGCCAGCAGCCGGTTGCAGGCAACCGGGGAGCTGTTTTTT,CASSRLQATGELFF
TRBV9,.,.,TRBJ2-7,TGTGCCAGCAGCCCCTTTTCCTCGGGTAGCGAGCAGTACTTC,CASSPFSSGSEQYF